This TCR beta chain was found in a study of cytomegalovirus exposure and HLA in healthy donors. Whole-study results and caveats: Both high specificity and high sensitivity reportedly marked the classifier's diagnosis of cytomegalovirus status. In a later analysis, V- and J-gene trimming of beta chains associated with a DCLRE1C missense variant, replicated independently.

Germline CDR1 is SGHVS and CDR2 is FQNEAQ. The germline V and J ends were trimmed by 6 bases and 6 bases, with 20 bases remaining between them. This CDR3 has 15 amino acids. 13 Jbeta primers and 60 Vbeta primers were used for the PCR. Sequencing used immunoSEQ multiplex PCR; TCRdb keeps in-frame clones, though not all of them. The table records 180,000 or so clones, around a tenth of them present only once. About this clone itself: The antigen is not known.

The chain combines TRBV7-8 with TRBJ1-2; TRBD1 might be the D (5 bases). The material sequenced was PBMCs. This clonotype was obtained from a woman aged 25 to 39 in good health and CMV-seropositive. The CDR3 DNA is TGTGCCAGCAGACCCACAAGCGGGGGTAGCCATGGCTACACCTTC. Translated, it gives CASRPTSGGSHGYTF.